Included here is one T cell receptor (beta chain) sequence, with context. Its target is unknown. The PCR contained 60 Vbeta and 13 Jbeta primers. Using immunoSEQ multiplex PCR, the repertoire was profiled, and TCRdb retains in-frame clones only, with some absent. The table shows about 110,000 clones, with about two thirds occurring only once. The CDR3 extends over 15 amino acids. Germline V gene lookup returns CDR1 MNHNS and CDR2 SASEGT. The V gene lost 1 base and the J gene lost 4 bases, with 13 bases spanning the gap. The record originates from a study of cytomegalovirus exposure and HLA in healthy donors. Notes on the study in general: In a later analysis, HLA-C alleles had the fewest associated TCRs, DRB1 alleles the most. The dataset shows that most TCR sequences were rare, while some public TCRs occurred in many donors.

Input material: PBMCs. V gene TRBV6-1 combines with J gene TRBJ1-2; TRBD1 is a possible D gene (5 bases). This TCR was sampled from a woman in her 70s in good health and CMV-seropositive. CDR3 sequence: CASSEGPHGGYGYTF. DNA for the CDR3: TGTGCCAGCAGTGAAGGGCCCCACGGGGGCTATGGCTACACCTTC.